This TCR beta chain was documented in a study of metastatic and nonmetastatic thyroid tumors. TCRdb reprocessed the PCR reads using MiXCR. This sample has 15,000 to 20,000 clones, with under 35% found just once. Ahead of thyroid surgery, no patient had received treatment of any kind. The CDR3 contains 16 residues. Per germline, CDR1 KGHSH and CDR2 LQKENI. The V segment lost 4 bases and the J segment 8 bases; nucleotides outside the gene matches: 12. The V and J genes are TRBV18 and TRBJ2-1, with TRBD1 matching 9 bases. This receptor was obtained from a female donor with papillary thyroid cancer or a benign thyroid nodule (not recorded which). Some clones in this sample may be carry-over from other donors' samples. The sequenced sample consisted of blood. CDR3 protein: CASSQRITQGAHEQFF. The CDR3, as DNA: TGTGCCAGCTCACAACGCATTACACAGGGGGCCCATGAGCAGTTCTTC.